The present T cell receptor (beta chain) was sequenced within a study of blood T cells in healthy people across ages (dated by TCRdb to between 2015 and 2017). General notes on the study: Template switching captured roughly one uniquely barcoded TCR beta cDNA molecule per two T cells in model experiments. The study analyzed two additional independent replicas of 1 million unique cDNA reads from the same blood draw for two donors, one aged 18 to 29 and one aged 80 or older. Using deep sequencing normalized with unique cDNA molecular identifiers, the study measured how TCR beta repertoire diversity changes with age. To avoid experimental bias, donors of different ages were distributed randomly across sequencing lanes. The donors were split into four age groups: young (average 16 years), middle-aged (roughly 39), aged (62) and long-lived (approximately 80). Findings and caveats that apply to the study as a whole: Since profiling was done on bulk unsorted PBMCs, naive and antigen-experienced compartments could not be conclusively compared. There was a strong correlation between observed TCR beta diversity and the percentage of naive T cells measured by flow cytometry. Estimates of total diversity from one million sequenced T cells were regarded as lower bounds and underestimates. Observed TCR beta diversity per million T cells fell roughly linearly with age, and a significant reduction was already apparent by age about 43. The long-lived group showed more naive CD4+ T cells, fewer expanded clones and increased TCR diversity than the aged group, suggesting age selection. Donor CMV infection status was unknown, potentially confounding age-related changes in expanded clonotypes.

The donors were 40 or so Caucasian individuals from Russia, aged about 6 to 100 years, who were systemically healthy. Approximately 11 milliliters of peripheral blood were drawn from each donor into EDTA-treated Vacutainer tubes. Ficoll-Paque density-gradient centrifugation was used to isolate PBMCs, with at least 7 million per sample. Trizol reagent was used to extract total RNA from the PBMCs, yielding at least 5.5 micrograms per sample. Naive CD45RAhigh/CD27high T cell percentages were measured by flow cytometry on a PBMC aliquot from every donor. Libraries came from 5' RACE. Reads for this sample came from an Illumina HiSeq 2500. A second PCR of about 6 to 11 cycles was performed with a sample-barcoded 5' primer and a J-beta primer mix. Each TCR beta cDNA molecule received a unique molecular identifier from a template-switch 5' adaptor carrying 12 random nucleotides. Each sample yielded at least 2.5 million CDR3-containing paired-end reads. The Mint cDNA synthesis kit, primed by a TRBC-specific oligonucleotide, was used to synthesize first-strand cDNA from all RNA. After uracil-DNA glycosylase treatment, a first 18-cycle PCR used universal primers M1SS and BC2_uni_R on all cDNA. For the original study's pipeline: For normalization, 1 million high-quality reads, each with a distinct molecular identifier, were randomly selected from each sample. Instead of being binned into consensus sequences, reads that shared molecular identifiers were thrown out. MiTCR, set to a Q25 quality threshold and the strictest error-elimination algorithm, was used for CDR3 identification, clonotype clustering and error correction. Lower-bound total TCR beta diversity was estimated with a nonparametric unseen species model using Euler transformation. TCRdb trimmed public reads at Q25 via fastp, called clones via MiXCR and kept in-frame beta chains. Rows are combined by CDR3 protein, so each entry shows the most common genes and DNA. The V and J calls and clone size come from TCRdb's table, not from the authors' own analysis. The sample table shows some 370,000 distinct CDR3 sequences, and about half are seen once. Of the sample, 51% is held by the ten largest clones.

As concerns this clonotype: What antigen it recognizes has not been identified. No qualities accompany the bases; no much larger clone lies one base away.

The germline V gene (reference sequence) sets CDR1 to DFQATT and CDR2 to SNEGSKA. The CDR3 has 13 amino acids, counting the end cysteine and phenylalanine. Kept here is only the CDR3 DNA, which spans 39 bases and is read in frame from base 1. Trimming costs V 3 bases and J 0 bases, and their ends lie 8 bases apart. The sequence derives from a man in his sixties in good health. The V and J genes are TRBV20-1 and TRBJ1-1; perhaps TRBD1 is the D gene, with 5 bases matching. The sample was blood. This receptor has the CDR3 CSARGLLNTEAFF. The nucleotide sequence is given as TGCAGTGCTAGGGGACTTCTGAACACTGAAGCTTTCTTT.